This T cell receptor beta chain was retrieved from a study of cytomegalovirus exposure and HLA in healthy donors. A multiplex PCR was run with 60 Vbeta primers and 13 Jbeta primers. The table came from immunoSEQ multiplex PCR; TCRdb's copy has only in-frame clones and leaves some out. The sample shows roughly 190,000 clones, around 87% of them seen only once. Worth noting for this clone: Its antigen is currently unknown.

Each donor was nominally healthy when sampled (though unrecorded immune exposures were likely). Study-wide findings and caveats: When analyzed later, the rates of TCR association showed variation by HLA locus, with DRB1 the most and HLA-C the fewest. Most of the TCR beta V segments (in an earlier analysis) were productive either about 87% or about 30% of the time. Generally TCR sequences proved uncommon, though certain public TCRs appeared in numerous donors.

The sequence was collected from a woman aged 18-35 years in good health and CMV-seronegative. Material: PBMCs.

In nucleotides, the CDR3 is TGTGCCAGCAGCCCCCTAGCGGGGTCGGCCTACAATGAGCAGTTCTTC. Residues: CASSPLAGSAYNEQFF. The rearrangement uses TRBV9 and TRBJ2-1, with 9 bases matching TRBD2. CDR3 length: 16 residues. Per germline, CDR1 SGDLS and CDR2 YYNGEE. J gave up 2 bases and V 4 bases, and 7 bases lay outside the gene matches. The whole variable domain, remainder taken from reference TRBV9 and TRBJ2-1, is DSGVTQTPKHLITATGQRVTLRCSPRSGDLSVYWYQQSLDQGLQFLIQYYNGEERAKGNILERFSAQQFPDLHSELNLSSLELGDSALYFCASSPLAGSAYNEQFFGPGTRLTVL.